Detailed here is one T cell receptor (beta chain). The antigen is undetermined. Germline trimming cut 7 bases from V and 2 bases from J; bases unmatched to any gene: 3. The CDR3 consists of 14 residues. CDR1 is KGHDR and CDR2 is SFDVKD in the germline V gene. The method was immunoSEQ multiplex PCR; TCRdb's version includes in-frame clones alone and lacks a portion of them. Found here are 35,000 to 45,000 clones, about 87% of them singletons; the top ten hold 1% to 1.5%. This record comes from a study of CD4 T cells in relation to SARS-CoV-2 and coronaviruses. Overall study: PBMCs were cultured with antigen for less than twelve days before TCR beta sequencing.

For around 11 days, roughly 10^5 sorted CD4+ cells grew with T cell-depleted PBMCs and CEF. This clonotype was sampled from an adult with COVID-19. What was sequenced was naive CD4+ T cells from PBMCs, cultured in vitro. This sample's subset: naive CD4+ T cells isolated by negative enrichment. V gene TRBV24-1 combines with J gene TRBJ1-5; 8 nucleotides line up with TRBD1. The CDR3 here is CATRPGQGNQPQHF. The DNA of the CDR3 is TGTGCCACCAGGCCGGGACAGGGCAATCAGCCCCAGCATTTT.